The 29 T cell receptor beta chains below all came from one sample that was sequenced in a study of neurological immune-mediated disorders. One entry per CDR3 protein, called by TCRdb with MiXCR from the 5' RACE reads. The repertoire consists of nearly 60,000 distinct CDR3 sequences, with under 4.5% occurring once and the leading ten covering 2.5% to 4%. The sequencing input was PBMCs. These receptors came from a woman aged 25 to 39 with multiple sclerosis.

The table lists this clonotype with many counts. The chain carries TRBV10-3 and TRBJ1-1; 7 bases agree with TRBD1. J was trimmed by 4 bases and V by 2 bases; bases with no gene match: 4. Germline V gene data show CDR1 as ENHRY and CDR2 as SYGVKD. There are 14 residues in the CDR3. Written as DNA, the CDR3 is TGTGCCATCAGTGAGAGGGGGCAGAGCACTGAAGCTTTCTTT. It specifies CAISERGQSTEAFF.

This clonotype showed up many times. The chain joins TRBV3-1 to TRBJ2-3; possibly TRBD2 for D (5 bases). V dropped 0 bases and J dropped 4 bases, with 5 bases sitting between them. Germline loops: CDR1 LGHDT, CDR2 YNNKEL (reference sequence). CDR3 length: 13 amino acids. The CDR3 DNA sequence: TGTGCCAGCAGCCAAGAGAGGGCAGATACGCAGTATTTT. It encodes CASSQERADTQYF.

Many counts were recorded for this clonotype. This sequence joins TRBV20-1 and TRBJ2-3; D not certain. V lost 5 bases and J lost 6, with 21 bases in between. CDR1 is DFQATT, CDR2 SNEGSKA, per germline (reference sequence). CDR3 length: 15 amino acids. The CDR3 here is CSAPQPGALRDTQYF. As DNA, the CDR3 is TGCAGTGCTCCCCAACCAGGCGCCCTGAGGGATACGCAGTATTTT.

This clonotype was recorded many times. This rearrangement joins TRBV5-1 to TRBJ2-5; unclear D gene. Trimming shortened V by 7 bases and J by 0 bases, and 7 bases separated the two germline ends. CDR1 is SGHRS, CDR2 YFSETQ, per germline. This CDR3 has 12 residues. The CDR3 region has the DNA TGCGCCAGCGGGGATTACCAAGAGACCCAGTACTTC. Its translation: CASGDYQETQYF. Filled out from reference TRBV5-1 and TRBJ2-5, the complete variable domain reads KAGVTQTPRYLIKTRGQQVTLSCSPISGHRSVSWYQQTPGQGLQFLFEYFSETQRNKGNFPGRFSGRQFSNSRSEMNVSTLELGDSALYLCASGDYQETQYFGPGTRLLVL.

This clonotype came up a few times. This clone may be a read error of a much larger clone one base away. The chain employs TRBV20-1 and TRBJ1-4; no firm D call. The CDR3 is 14 amino acids. Trimming cost V 5 bases and J 6 bases, with 16 bases left between them. Germline-derived CDR1 and CDR2 are DFQATT and SNEGSKA (reference sequence). CDR3 loop: CSAPRGKRYEKLFF. CDR3 sequence (DNA): TGCAGTGCTCCCCGAGGGAAGAGATATGAAAAACTGTTTTTT.

The CDR3 sequence is CASSLIAGGYNEQFF. As DNA, the CDR3 is TGTGCCAGCAGCTTAATAGCGGGGGGTTACAATGAGCAGTTCTTC. The chain couples TRBV7-6 to TRBJ2-1, with 10 bases that match TRBD2. The V segment lost 2 bases and the J segment 4 bases; nucleotides outside the gene matches: 2. The CDR3 totals 15 residues. Looked up from germline, CDR1 is SGHVS and CDR2 is FNYEAQ.

This clonotype was picked up many times. CDR3 in amino acids: CASSFSESLNTGELFF. CDR3 nucleotides: TGTGCCAGCAGTTTCTCTGAGAGTCTGAACACCGGGGAGCTGTTTTTT. The chain is built from TRBV27 and TRBJ2-2, with D uncertain. This CDR3 has 16 amino acids. Trimming stripped 3 bases from V and 1 base from J, with 12 bases between. Germline values: CDR1 MNHEY, CDR2 SMNVEV (reference sequence).

Many counts were recorded for this clonotype. The rearrangement uses TRBV12-3 or TRBV12-4 and TRBJ2-3; D unresolved. The CDR3 length is 17 residues. Trimming left V 5 bases short and J 0 bases short, with 18 bases between. This chain's CDR3 is CASSPGSWFNSTDTQYF. DNA for the CDR3: TGTGCCAGCAGTCCCGGGTCTTGGTTTAATAGCACAGATACGCAGTATTTT.

This clonotype has ten or more counts. This chain links TRBV9 with TRBJ2-2; D uncertain. Deletions cut 5 bases from V and 7 bases from J, with 6 bases between. The germline V gene encodes CDR1 SGDLS and CDR2 YYNGEE. The CDR3 has 11 residues. The CDR3 DNA sequence: TGTGCCAGCAGTTCGGGCGGGGAGCTGTTTTTT. Translation gives CASSSGGELFF. The full variable domain, completed using reference TRBV9 and TRBJ2-2, is DSGVTQTPKHLITATGQRVTLRCSPRSGDLSVYWYQQSLDQGLQFLIQYYNGEERAKGNILERFSAQQFPDLHSELNLSSLELGDSALYFCASSSGGELFFGEGSRLTVL.

V and J are TRBV5-1 and TRBJ2-2, with D unresolved. V was cut by 0 bases and J by 6 bases, with 12 bases left in between. The CDR3 is made up of 15 amino acids. CDR1 and CDR2 (germline): SGHRS, YFSETQ. CDR3 in amino acids: CASSLAPHSPGELFF. The CDR3 DNA is TGCGCCAGCAGCTTGGCCCCTCATTCCCCCGGGGAGCTGTTTTTT. Variable domain in full (rest from reference TRBV5-1 and TRBJ2-2): KAGVTQTPRYLIKTRGQQVTLSCSPISGHRSVSWYQQTPGQGLQFLFEYFSETQRNKGNFPGRFSGRQFSNSRSEMNVSTLELGDSALYLCASSLAPHSPGELFFGEGSRLTVL.

The genes are TRBV20-1 and TRBJ1-4, with D unresolved. The V and J ends lost 4 bases and 7 bases respectively, with 16 bases between them. Germline V gives CDR1 DFQATT, CDR2 SNEGSKA (reference sequence). This CDR3 has 14 residues. The CDR3 protein is CSAIPAGVGEKLFF. CDR3 DNA sequence: TGCAGTGCTATCCCCGCCGGGGTGGGTGAAAAACTGTTTTTT.

There are many counts of this clonotype. This chain connects TRBV5-1 to TRBJ2-1, with TRBD2 identical over 8 bases. The CDR3 is made up of 15 amino acids. Germline V gene lookup returns CDR1 SGHRS and CDR2 YFSETQ. V trimming: 4 bases; J trimming: 5 bases; junction bases outside the gene matches: 8. The CDR3 coding sequence is TGCGCCAGCAGCCGTACCGGGACTAGTCACAATGAGCAGTTCTTC. Its protein is CASSRTGTSHNEQFF.

This clonotype was observed at least ten times. J is TRBJ1-1 and V is TRBV7-9, with a tentative D call TRBD1 (6 bases). The CDR3 contains 13 residues. Germline V CDR1 and CDR2: SEHNR, FQNEAQ (reference sequence). The V gene lost 5 bases and the J gene lost 5 bases, with 12 bases spanning the gap. The CDR3 here is CASSQTQGTEAFF. In nucleotides, the CDR3 is TGTGCCAGCAGCCAGACACAGGGTACTGAAGCTTTCTTT.

Ten or more counts support this clonotype. One end of the junction varies from germline; a read error may be responsible. CDR3 nucleotides: TGTGCTAGCAGCACCGGGACTGGTGAGCAGTTCTTC. It codes for CASSTGTGEQFF. V and J are TRBV7-7 and TRBJ2-1, with a tentative D call TRBD2 (6 bases). The CDR3 totals 12 residues. In germline, CDR1 is SSHAT, CDR2 FNYEAQ (reference sequence).

This clonotype was seen many times. The V and J genes are TRBV4-1 and TRBJ1-1; no definite D call. CDR1 is MGHRA, CDR2 YSYEKL, per germline. V was pared by 4 bases and J by 0 bases, with 9 bases between. This CDR3 comprises 14 residues. The CDR3 region is CASSLKELNTEAFF. DNA of the CDR3: TGCGCCAGCAGCCTAAAGGAACTGAACACTGAAGCTTTCTTT.

This clonotype was detected ten times or more. This rearrangement joins TRBV20-1 to TRBJ2-1; 11 positions agree with TRBD2. V gave up 3 bases and J gave up 8 bases; unmatched junction bases: 9. Germline assignment: CDR1 DFQATT and CDR2 SNEGSKA (reference sequence). There are 15 residues in the CDR3. The CDR3 reads CSARDTSGSIDEQFF. The CDR3 region has the DNA TGCAGTGCTAGGGACACTAGCGGGAGTATAGATGAGCAGTTCTTC.

There are many counts of this clonotype. The V gene is TRBV4-1, the J gene TRBJ2-7, with D hard to call. CDR1 is MGHRA and CDR2 is YSYEKL in the germline V gene. Between the trimmed V and J ends, which lost 2 bases and 2 bases, there was a span of 10 bases. The CDR3 runs 14 residues. The CDR3 loop reads CASSQPLRAYEQYF. The DNA of the CDR3 is TGCGCCAGCAGCCAACCCTTAAGAGCCTACGAGCAGTACTTC.

This clonotype was detected many times. CDR3 in DNA: TGTGCCAGCTCACCTGAAGGACAGGTGTTCTACAATGAGCAGTTCTTC. Translation gives CASSPEGQVFYNEQFF. J is TRBJ2-1 and V is TRBV18; 7 bases match TRBD1. The trim removed 3 bases at V and 3 bases at J, leaving 8 bases unmatched. From germline, CDR1 is KGHSH and CDR2 LQKENI. This CDR3 has 16 residues.

The table lists this clonotype with many counts. The rearrangement links TRBV7-6 to TRBJ2-7, with D perhaps being TRBD1 or TRBD2 (6 bases each). Trimming left V 5 bases short and J 0 bases short, with 14 bases between. Germline V lookup: CDR1 SGHVS, CDR2 FNYEAQ. The CDR3 has 15 amino acids. The CDR3 DNA is TGTGCCAGCAGCCCAGTAGGGGGGAGCTCCTACGAGCAGTACTTC. It translates to CASSPVGGSSYEQYF.

This clonotype was seen at least ten times. The rearrangement joins TRBV9 to TRBJ1-1, with D perhaps matching TRBD1 (5 bases). V dropped 4 bases and J dropped 8 bases, with 12 bases sitting between them. The CDR3 is 12 amino acids. Germline CDR1 is SGDLS and CDR2 is YYNGEE. The CDR3 sequence: CASSPPGTEAFF. The CDR3 DNA sequence: TGTGCCAGCAGCCCTCCAGGGACGGAAGCTTTCTTT.

This clonotype was detected ten times or more. J is TRBJ1-4 and V is TRBV20-1; D may be TRBD1 (5 bases). Trimming shortened V by 5 bases and J by 5 bases, and 9 bases separated the two germline ends. The germline V gene encodes CDR1 DFQATT and CDR2 SNEGSKA (reference sequence). CDR3 size: 12 residues. As DNA, the CDR3 is TGCAGTGCTGGGACTCCCAATGAAAAACTGTTTTTT. Translating it yields CSAGTPNEKLFF.

This clonotype was found many times. V gene TRBV5-8 combines with J gene TRBJ1-1; tentatively, D is TRBD1 (5 bases). The CDR3 runs 14 residues. Trimming pared 4 bases from V and 6 bases from J, leaving 16 bases between. The germline V gene has CDR1 SGHTS and CDR2 YDEGEE. The CDR3 reads CASSRLSRDPEAFF. The CDR3 nucleotides read TGTGCCAGCAGCCGTCTTTCTAGGGACCCTGAAGCTTTCTTT.

Ten or more counts support this clonotype. V gene TRBV5-1 combines with J gene TRBJ2-7; the D gene could be TRBD1 or TRBD2 (6 bases each). CDR3 length equals 14 residues. Germline CDR1 is SGHRS and CDR2 is YFSETQ. V was cut by 3 bases and J by 4 bases, with 14 bases left in between. CDR3 amino acids: CASSYGRGRYEQYF. The CDR3 DNA follows: TGCGCCAGCAGCTATGGACGGGGGCGATACGAGCAGTACTTC.

This clonotype was recorded at least ten times. V is TRBV28 and J is TRBJ2-3; 9 nucleotides agree with TRBD1. V lost 3 bases and J lost 6; bases outside the gene matches: 10. Germline loops: CDR1 MDHEN, CDR2 SYDVKM. CDR3 size: 16 residues. The CDR3 spells CASSLVGQGSSDTQYF. The CDR3 DNA reads TGTGCCAGCAGTTTGGTGGGACAGGGCTCGTCTGATACGCAGTATTTT.

This clonotype was seen ten or more times. The chain employs TRBV20-1 and TRBJ2-5; TRBD2 matches 8 bases. Looked up from germline, CDR1 is DFQATT and CDR2 is SNEGSKA (reference sequence). The CDR3 runs to 15 residues. V gave up 4 bases and J gave up 4 bases; unmatched junction bases: 11. The CDR3 here is CSATDGGARGETQYF. CDR3 nucleotide sequence: TGCAGTGCTACCGACGGGGGGGCACGGGGAGAGACCCAGTACTTC.

This clonotype was counted at least ten times. The chain is built from TRBV21-1 and TRBJ1-5. TRBV21-1 corresponds to a pseudogene. The CDR3 extends over 16 amino acids. The CDR3 nucleotides read TGTGCCAGCAGCAAAGCCCACTTTTATAGCAATCAGCCCCAGCATTTT. It codes for CASSKAHFYSNQPQHF.

This clonotype was counted ten times or more. The chain joins TRBV20-1 to TRBJ1-6; tentative D call: TRBD1 (6 bases). V lost 3 bases and J 7 bases, leaving 10 bases between the germline ends. CDR1 DFQATT and CDR2 SNEGSKA come from the germline V gene (reference sequence). The CDR3 runs to 13 residues. CDR3 sequence: CSASPQGNSPLHF. The CDR3 DNA sequence: TGCAGTGCTAGCCCCCAGGGGAATTCACCCCTCCACTTT.

There are a few counts of this clonotype. The chain joins TRBV20-1 to TRBJ1-4, with TRBD1 matching 8 bases. With V trimmed by 5 bases and J by 4 bases, 3 bases remained unmatched. CDR3 length: 13 amino acids. Germline V CDR1 and CDR2: DFQATT, SNEGSKA (reference sequence). CDR3 coding DNA: TGCAGTGCTCTACAGGGGGATAATGAAAAACTGTTTTTT. Translated: CSALQGDNEKLFF.

There are many counts of this clonotype. The V and J genes are TRBV5-1 and TRBJ1-1, with D perhaps TRBD1 (5 bases). Germline V gives CDR1 SGHRS, CDR2 YFSETQ. The CDR3 extends over 14 amino acids. The ends were cut back, 2 bases at V and 1 base at J, with 9 bases in the middle. The CDR3 loop is CASSFGGRNTEAFF. The CDR3 bases are TGCGCCAGCAGCTTCGGGGGTCGGAACACTGAAGCTTTCTTT.